This TCR beta chain was retrieved from a study of cytomegalovirus exposure and HLA in healthy donors. Findings and limits, study-wide: TRBV6-2, TRBV6-3 and other indistinguishable V segments were excluded. Researchers reported that a few CMV-associated chains were confirmed in vitro as CMV antigen-specific.

Germline V gene sequence: CDR1 SGHDT, CDR2 YYEEEE. The CDR3 loop spans 11 amino acids. A note on this clone: Its antigen is still unknown. The junction departs from the called germline gene at one end, perhaps through a read error.

Researchers ran the PCR with 60 Vbeta and 13 Jbeta primers. Repertoires were generated with immunoSEQ multiplex PCR, while TCRdb's copy carries only in-frame clones and drops some. The top ten hold approximately 6.3% of the sample, which has 200,000 or so clones, roughly 80% seen once. This sequence joins TRBV5-6 and TRBJ2-5, with D unresolved. The sequencing input was PBMCs. The clonotype originates from a man aged 40-50 years in good health and CMV-seropositive. The CDR3 loop is CASSFRDARDF. The CDR3 DNA follows: TGTGCCAGCAGCTTCCGAGACGCTAGAGACTTC.